Following are 7 T cell receptor beta chains from one sample sequenced in a study of cytomegalovirus exposure and HLA in healthy donors. The PCR made use of 60 Vbeta and 13 Jbeta primers. Repertoires were generated with immunoSEQ multiplex PCR, while TCRdb's copy carries only in-frame clones and drops some. Of roughly 110,000 clones in the sample, roughly 70% were seen once. Sequencing used PBMCs. Receptors were obtained from a woman aged 25 to 39 in good health and CMV-seronegative.

The CDR3 is CASSVDGAGNFPDYGYTF. CDR3 nucleotides: TGTGCCAGCAGTGTAGATGGGGCAGGGAATTTTCCGGACTATGGCTACACCTTC. The rearrangement joins TRBV2 to TRBJ1-2; a possible D gene is TRBD1 (5 bases). Germline V gives CDR1 SNHLY, CDR2 FYNNEI. The CDR3 has 18 amino acids. V was clipped by 4 bases and J by 3 bases, with 24 bases between them. Using reference TRBV2 and TRBJ1-2 for the parts outside the CDR3, the full variable domain is EPEVTQTPSHQVTQMGQEVILRCVPISNHLYFYWYRQILGQKVEFLVSFYNNEISEKSEIFDDQFSVERPDGSNFTLKIRSTKLEDSAMYFCASSVDGAGNFPDYGYTFGSGTRLTVV.

A few counts support this clone. The chain joins TRBV27 to TRBJ1-2; the D is unclear. Deletions cut 5 bases from V and 8 bases from J, with 9 bases between. CDR1 and CDR2 from the germline V gene are MNHEY and SMNVEV (reference sequence). The CDR3 has 11 amino acids. CDR3 amino acids: CASSPLRGYTF. DNA for the CDR3: TGTGCCAGCAGTCCGCTGCGGGGCTACACCTTC.

The V call is TRBV18, the J call TRBJ1-2, with D tentatively TRBD1 (5 bases). The CDR3 extends over 15 amino acids. Trimming pared 2 bases from V and 4 bases from J, leaving 14 bases between. Germline CDR1 reads KGHSH; CDR2 reads LQKENI. Written as DNA, the CDR3 is TGTGCCAGCTCACCAGGGGGAGGAGTCCTCTATGGCTACACCTTC. Translation gives CASSPGGGVLYGYTF.

The J gene is TRBJ1-1, the V gene TRBV6-5, with D possibly matching TRBD1 (5 bases). Germline V gene lookup returns CDR1 MNHEY and CDR2 SVGAGI. The CDR3 has 13 amino acids. Trimming took off 5 bases at V and 4 bases at J, with 11 bases between the two ends. The CDR3 here is CASSRKGVTEAFF. The CDR3, as DNA: TGTGCCAGCAGTCGGAAAGGGGTCACTGAAGCTTTCTTT.

This clone was picked up a small number of times. The CDR3 sequence: CASSLWPSGSSTLYEQYF. Here the CDR3 DNA reads TGTGCCAGCAGCTTATGGCCTAGCGGGAGTTCTACGCTTTACGAGCAGTACTTC. The chain is built from TRBV7-8 and TRBJ2-7, with 10 nucleotides matching TRBD2. This CDR3 comprises 18 residues. J was trimmed by 4 bases and V by 2 bases; bases with no gene match: 14. Germline assignment: CDR1 SGHVS and CDR2 FQNEAQ.

The chain is built from TRBV18 and TRBJ1-4; 8 bases line up with TRBD1. This CDR3 has 14 residues. J gave up 8 bases and V 3 bases, and 5 bases lay outside the gene matches. Germline assignment: CDR1 KGHSH and CDR2 LQKENI. DNA of the CDR3: TGTGCCAGCTCACCGACAGGGGTGGGAGAAAAACTGTTTTTT. It encodes CASSPTGVGEKLFF.

The genes are TRBV9 and TRBJ2-1, with TRBD2 matching 13 bases. Germline loops: CDR1 SGDLS, CDR2 YYNGEE. This CDR3 comprises 16 residues. The junction had 6 bases not matched to a gene; V was cut back by 0 bases and J by 9 bases. The CDR3 spells CASSVGLAGGPGEQFF. CDR3 coding DNA: TGTGCCAGCAGCGTAGGACTAGCGGGAGGCCCCGGTGAGCAGTTCTTC.